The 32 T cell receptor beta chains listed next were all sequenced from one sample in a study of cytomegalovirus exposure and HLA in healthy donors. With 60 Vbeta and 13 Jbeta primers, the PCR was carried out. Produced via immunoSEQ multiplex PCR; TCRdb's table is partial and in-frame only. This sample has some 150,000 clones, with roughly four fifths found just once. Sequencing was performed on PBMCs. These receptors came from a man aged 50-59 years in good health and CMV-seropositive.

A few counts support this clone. The CDR3 bases are TGTGCCAGCAGACCTGTAGGGGGCAATGAGCAGTTCTTC. Residues: CASRPVGGNEQFF. The V call is TRBV7-3, the J call TRBJ2-1; a possible D gene is TRBD1 (6 bases). Germline CDR1 is SGHTA and CDR2 is FQGTGA. The ends were cut back, 6 bases at V and 6 bases at J, with 12 bases in the middle. This CDR3 region has 13 residues. The full variable domain, its missing parts supplied by reference TRBV7-3 and TRBJ2-1, is GAGVSQTPSNKVTEKGKYVELRCDPISGHTALYWYRQSLGQGPEFLIYFQGTGAADDSGLPNDRFFAVRPEGSVSTLKIQRTERGDSAVYLCASRPVGGNEQFFGPGTRLTVL.

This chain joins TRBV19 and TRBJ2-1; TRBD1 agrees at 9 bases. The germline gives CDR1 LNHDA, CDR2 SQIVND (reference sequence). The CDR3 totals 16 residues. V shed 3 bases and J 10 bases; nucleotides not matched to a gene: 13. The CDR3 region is CASSMGTGRGEGEQFF. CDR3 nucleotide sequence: TGTGCCAGTAGTATGGGGACAGGGCGTGGGGAGGGGGAGCAGTTCTTC.

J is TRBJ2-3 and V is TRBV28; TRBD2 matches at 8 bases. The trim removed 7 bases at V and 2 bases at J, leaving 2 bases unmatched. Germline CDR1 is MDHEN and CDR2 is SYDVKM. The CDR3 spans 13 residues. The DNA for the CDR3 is TGTGCCAGCAACGGGGGGGTCACAGATACGCAGTATTTT. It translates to CASNGGVTDTQYF.

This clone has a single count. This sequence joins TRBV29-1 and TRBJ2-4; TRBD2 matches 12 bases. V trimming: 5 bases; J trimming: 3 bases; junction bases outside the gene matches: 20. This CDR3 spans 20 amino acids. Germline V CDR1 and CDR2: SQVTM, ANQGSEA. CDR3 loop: CSVRGPQLAGGGGGKNIQYF. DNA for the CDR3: TGCAGCGTTCGAGGCCCCCAACTAGCGGGAGGAGGAGGGGGCAAAAACATTCAGTACTTC. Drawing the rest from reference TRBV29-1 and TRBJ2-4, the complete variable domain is SAVISQKPSRDICQRGTSLTIQCQVDSQVTMMFWYRQQPGQSLTLIATANQGSEATYESGFVIDKFPISRPNLTFSTLTVSNMSPEDSSIYLCSVRGPQLAGGGGGKNIQYFGAGTRLSVL.

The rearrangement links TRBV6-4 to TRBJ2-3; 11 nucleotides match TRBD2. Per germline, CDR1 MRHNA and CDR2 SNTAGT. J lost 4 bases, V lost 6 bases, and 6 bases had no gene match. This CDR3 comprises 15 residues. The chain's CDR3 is CASRMVAGGPDTQYF. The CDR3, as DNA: TGTGCCAGCAGAATGGTAGCGGGAGGGCCAGATACGCAGTATTTT.

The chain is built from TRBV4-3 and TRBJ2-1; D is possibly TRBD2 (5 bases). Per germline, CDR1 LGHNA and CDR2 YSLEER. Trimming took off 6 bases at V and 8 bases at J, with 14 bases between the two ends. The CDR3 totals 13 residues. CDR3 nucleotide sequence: TGCGCCAGCAGATGGACCGTGAGGGATGAGCAGTTCTTC. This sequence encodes CASRWTVRDEQFF.

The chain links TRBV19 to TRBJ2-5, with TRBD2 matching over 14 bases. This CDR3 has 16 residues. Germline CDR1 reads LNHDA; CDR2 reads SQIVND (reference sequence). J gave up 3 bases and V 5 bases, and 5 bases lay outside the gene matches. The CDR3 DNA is TGTGCCAGTAGTTTCCGGGGACTAGCGGGGGAAGAGACCCAGTACTTC. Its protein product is CASSFRGLAGEETQYF.

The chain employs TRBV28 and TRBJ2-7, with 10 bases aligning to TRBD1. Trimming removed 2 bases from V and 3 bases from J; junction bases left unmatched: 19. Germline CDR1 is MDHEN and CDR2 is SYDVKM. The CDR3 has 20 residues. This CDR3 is CASSLMAGQGLTLGHYEQYF. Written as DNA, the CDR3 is TGTGCCAGCAGTTTAATGGCGGGACAGGGGCTCACCTTGGGCCACTACGAGCAGTACTTC.

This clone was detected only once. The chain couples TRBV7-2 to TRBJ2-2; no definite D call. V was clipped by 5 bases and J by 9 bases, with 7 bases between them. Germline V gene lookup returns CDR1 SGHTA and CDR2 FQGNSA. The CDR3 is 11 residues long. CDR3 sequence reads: CASSPRWELFF. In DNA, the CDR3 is TGTGCCAGCAGCCCGAGATGGGAGCTGTTTTTT.

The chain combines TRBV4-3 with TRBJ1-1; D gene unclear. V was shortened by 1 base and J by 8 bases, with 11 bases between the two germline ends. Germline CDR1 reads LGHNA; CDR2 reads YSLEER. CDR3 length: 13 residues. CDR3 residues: CASSQAAKREAFF. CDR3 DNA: TGCGCCAGCAGCCAAGCTGCGAAGCGAGAAGCTTTCTTT.

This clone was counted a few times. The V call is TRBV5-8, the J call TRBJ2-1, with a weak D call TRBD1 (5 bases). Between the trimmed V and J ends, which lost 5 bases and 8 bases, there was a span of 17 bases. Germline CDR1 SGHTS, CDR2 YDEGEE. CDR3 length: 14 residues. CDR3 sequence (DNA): TGTGCCAGCAGAGGAAGGGCAGGGTGGGATGAGCAGTTCTTC. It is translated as CASRGRAGWDEQFF.

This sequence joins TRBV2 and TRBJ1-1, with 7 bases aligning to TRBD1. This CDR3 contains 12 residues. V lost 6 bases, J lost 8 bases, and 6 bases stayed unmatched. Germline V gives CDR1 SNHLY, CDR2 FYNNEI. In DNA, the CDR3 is TGTGCCAGCAGGACATGGACAGGAGAAGCTTTCTTT. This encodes CASRTWTGEAFF.

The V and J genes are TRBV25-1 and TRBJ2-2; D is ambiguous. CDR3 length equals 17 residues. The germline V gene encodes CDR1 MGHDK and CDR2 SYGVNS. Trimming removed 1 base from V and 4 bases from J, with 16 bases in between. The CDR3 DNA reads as TGTGCCAGCAGTGAATTAGAAGGTAGAGGTCGCACCGGGGAGCTGTTTTTT. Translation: CASSELEGRGRTGELFF.

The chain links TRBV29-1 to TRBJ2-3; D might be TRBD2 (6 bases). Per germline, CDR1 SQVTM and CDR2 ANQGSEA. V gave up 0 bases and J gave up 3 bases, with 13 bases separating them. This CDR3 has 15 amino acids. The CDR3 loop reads CSVEDRGRTTDTQYF. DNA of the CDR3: TGCAGCGTTGAAGATAGAGGGAGGACTACAGATACGCAGTATTTT.

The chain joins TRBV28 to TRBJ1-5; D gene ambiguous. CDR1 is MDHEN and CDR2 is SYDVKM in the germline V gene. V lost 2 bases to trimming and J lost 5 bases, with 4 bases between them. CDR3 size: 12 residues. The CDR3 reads CASSLPDQPQHF. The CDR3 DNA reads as TGTGCCAGCAGTTTACCGGATCAGCCCCAGCATTTT.

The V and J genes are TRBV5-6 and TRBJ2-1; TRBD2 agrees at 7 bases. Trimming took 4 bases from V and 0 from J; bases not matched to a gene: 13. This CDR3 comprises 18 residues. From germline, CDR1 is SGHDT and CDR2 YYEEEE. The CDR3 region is CASSPWRVGGSSYNEQFF. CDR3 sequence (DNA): TGTGCCAGCAGCCCCTGGAGGGTCGGCGGGAGCTCCTACAATGAGCAGTTCTTC. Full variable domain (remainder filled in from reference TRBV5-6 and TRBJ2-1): DAGVTQSPTHLIKTRGQQVTLRCSPKSGHDTVSWYQQALGQGPQFIFQYYEEEERQRGNFPDRFSGHQFPNYSSELNVNALLLGDSALYLCASSPWRVGGSSYNEQFFGPGTRLTVL.

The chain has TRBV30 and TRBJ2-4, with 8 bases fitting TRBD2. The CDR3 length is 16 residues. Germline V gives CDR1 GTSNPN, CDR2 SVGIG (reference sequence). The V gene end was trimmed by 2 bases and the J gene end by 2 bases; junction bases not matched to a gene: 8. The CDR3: CAWSSGGLLSKNIQYF. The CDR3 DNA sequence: TGTGCCTGGAGTTCGGGAGGGTTATTATCCAAAAACATTCAGTACTTC. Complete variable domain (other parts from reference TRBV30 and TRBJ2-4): SQTIHQWPATLVQPVGSPLSLECTVEGTSNPNLYWYRQAAGRGLQLLFYSVGIGQISSEVPQNLSASRPQDRQFILSSKKLLLSDSGFYLCAWSSGGLLSKNIQYFGAGTRLSVL.

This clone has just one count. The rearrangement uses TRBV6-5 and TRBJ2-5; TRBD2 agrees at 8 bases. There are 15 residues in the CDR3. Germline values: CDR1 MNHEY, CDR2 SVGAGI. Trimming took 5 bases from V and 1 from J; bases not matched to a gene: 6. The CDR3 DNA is TGTGCCAGCAGTCCCCTTAGCGGGGCCCAAGAGACCCAGTACTTC. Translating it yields CASSPLSGAQETQYF.

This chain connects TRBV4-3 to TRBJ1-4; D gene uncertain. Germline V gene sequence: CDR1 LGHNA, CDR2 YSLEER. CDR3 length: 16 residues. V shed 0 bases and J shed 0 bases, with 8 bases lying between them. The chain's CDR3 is CASSQDLGATNEKLFF. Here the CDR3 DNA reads TGCGCCAGCAGCCAAGATCTAGGAGCAACTAATGAAAAACTGTTTTTT.

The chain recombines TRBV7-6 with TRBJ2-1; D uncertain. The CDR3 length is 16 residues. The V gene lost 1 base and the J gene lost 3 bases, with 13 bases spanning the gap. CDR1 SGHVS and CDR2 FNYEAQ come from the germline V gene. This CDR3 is CASSLGWASGYNEQFF. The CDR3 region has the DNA TGTGCCAGCAGCTTAGGTTGGGCCTCCGGCTACAATGAGCAGTTCTTC.

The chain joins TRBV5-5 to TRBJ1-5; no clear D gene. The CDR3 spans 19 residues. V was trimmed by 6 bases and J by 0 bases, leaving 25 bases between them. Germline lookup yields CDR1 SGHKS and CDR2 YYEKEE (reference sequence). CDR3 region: CASTNWKGPLDYSNQPQHF. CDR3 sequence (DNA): TGTGCCAGCACTAATTGGAAGGGCCCACTCGACTATAGCAATCAGCCCCAGCATTTT.

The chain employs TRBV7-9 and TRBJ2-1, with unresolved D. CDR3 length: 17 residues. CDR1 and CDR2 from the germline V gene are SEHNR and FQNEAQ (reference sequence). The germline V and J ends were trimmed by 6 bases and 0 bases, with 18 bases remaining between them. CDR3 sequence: CASRNKAGPNSYNEQFF. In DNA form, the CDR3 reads TGTGCCAGCAGGAACAAAGCAGGCCCTAACTCCTACAATGAGCAGTTCTTC.

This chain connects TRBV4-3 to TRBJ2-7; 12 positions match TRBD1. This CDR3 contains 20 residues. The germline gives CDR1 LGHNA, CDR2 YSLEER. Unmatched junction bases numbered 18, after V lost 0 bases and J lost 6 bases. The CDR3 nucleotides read TGCGCCAGCAGCCAAGATCCGGGACAGGGGGCGGTTCTCATCTCTCTCGAGCAGTACTTC. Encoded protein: CASSQDPGQGAVLISLEQYF.

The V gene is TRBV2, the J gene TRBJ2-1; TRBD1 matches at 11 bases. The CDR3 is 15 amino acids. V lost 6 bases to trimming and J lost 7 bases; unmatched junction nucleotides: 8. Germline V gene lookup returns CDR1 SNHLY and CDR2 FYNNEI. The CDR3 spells CASSEQGQGANEQFF. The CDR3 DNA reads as TGTGCCAGCAGCGAACAAGGACAGGGGGCAAATGAGCAGTTCTTC.

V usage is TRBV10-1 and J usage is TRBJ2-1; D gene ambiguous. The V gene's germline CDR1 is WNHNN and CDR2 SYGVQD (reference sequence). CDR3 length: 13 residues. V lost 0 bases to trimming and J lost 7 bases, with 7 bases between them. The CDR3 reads CASSESARNEQFF. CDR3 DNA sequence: TGCGCCAGCAGTGAGTCTGCTCGGAATGAGCAGTTCTTC.

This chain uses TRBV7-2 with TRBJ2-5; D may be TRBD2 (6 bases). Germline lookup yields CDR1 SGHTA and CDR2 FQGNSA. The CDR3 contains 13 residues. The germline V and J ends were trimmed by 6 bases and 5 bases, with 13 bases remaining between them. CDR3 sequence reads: CASRFFGGETQYF. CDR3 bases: TGTGCCAGCAGATTCTTTGGGGGGGAGACCCAGTACTTC.

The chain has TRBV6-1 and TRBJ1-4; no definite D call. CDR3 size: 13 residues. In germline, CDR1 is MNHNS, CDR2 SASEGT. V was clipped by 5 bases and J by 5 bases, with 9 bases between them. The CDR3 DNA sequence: TGTGCCAGCAGTCAGGCGCTAAATGAAAAACTGTTTTTT. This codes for CASSQALNEKLFF.

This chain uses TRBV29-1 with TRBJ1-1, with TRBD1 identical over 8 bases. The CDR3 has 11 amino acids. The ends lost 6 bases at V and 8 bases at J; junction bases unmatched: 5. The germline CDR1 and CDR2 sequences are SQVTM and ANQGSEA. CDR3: CSVTTGAEAFF. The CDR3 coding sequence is TGCAGCGTAACGACAGGGGCCGAAGCTTTCTTT.

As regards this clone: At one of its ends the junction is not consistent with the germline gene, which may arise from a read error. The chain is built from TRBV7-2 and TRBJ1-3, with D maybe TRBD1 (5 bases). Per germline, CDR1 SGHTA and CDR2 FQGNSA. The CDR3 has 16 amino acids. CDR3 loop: CASSLDGAGTGNTIHF. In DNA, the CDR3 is TGTGCCAGCAGCTTAGACGGCGCAGGGACTGGAAACACCATACATTTT.

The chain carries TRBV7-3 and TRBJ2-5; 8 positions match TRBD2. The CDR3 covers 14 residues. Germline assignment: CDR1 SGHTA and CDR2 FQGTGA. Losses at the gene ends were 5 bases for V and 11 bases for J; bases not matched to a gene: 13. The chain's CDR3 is CASSPLGAGDEQYF. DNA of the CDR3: TGTGCCAGCAGCCCCTTAGGAGCGGGAGATGAGCAGTACTTC.

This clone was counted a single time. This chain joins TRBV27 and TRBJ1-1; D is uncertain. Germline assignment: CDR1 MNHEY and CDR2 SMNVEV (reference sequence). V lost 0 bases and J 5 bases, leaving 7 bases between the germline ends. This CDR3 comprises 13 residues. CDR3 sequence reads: CASSLSIFTEAFF. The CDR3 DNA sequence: TGTGCCAGCAGTTTATCTATTTTTACTGAAGCTTTCTTT.

For the CDR3, the DNA is TGTGCCAGCAGTTACCGGGTCGGCGCAGATACGCAGTATTTT. Translated: CASSYRVGADTQYF. The chain uses TRBV6-5 and TRBJ2-3; D call uncertain. The length of the CDR3 is 14 residues. CDR1 and CDR2 from the germline V gene are MNHEY and SVGAGI. Trimming pared 2 bases from V and 4 bases from J, leaving 10 bases between.